This is a list of T cell receptor beta chains from one sample in a study of technical replicates of blood from a few donors. Profiled with immunoSEQ multiplex PCR; TCRdb holds only in-frame clones, not every one. The sample records approximately 80,000 clones, roughly 90% being singletons. Sequenced material: T cells isolated from PBMCs. These TCRs come from a human donor in good health. The CDR3 runs from the conserved cysteine through the conserved F or W. A D gene is named only where the DNA matches it firmly. Size tells how often a clone was seen (once, few, many) or the class of an expanded clone, and some rows leave it out.

v_call	clone_size	d_call	j_call	cdr3_aa	cdr3_nt
TRBV30	.	.	TRBJ2-7	CAWGQTASYEQYF	TGTGCCTGGGGCCAGACAGCCTCCTACGAGCAGTACTTC
TRBV14	.	.	TRBJ2-7	CASSQVGRGPYEQYF	TGTGCCAGCAGCCAAGTGGGCAGGGGCCCCTACGAGCAGTACTTC
TRBV2	.	.	TRBJ2-2	CASSEGWTTANTGELFF	TGTGCCAGCAGCGAAGGGTGGACAACAGCGAACACCGGGGAGCTGTTTTTT
TRBV10-3	.	.	TRBJ1-2	CAIRLVGRESGGYTF	TGTGCCATCAGGCTTGTAGGTCGGGAATCGGGGGGCTACACCTTC
TRBV27	few	TRBD1	TRBJ1-2	CASSLLTGEGYTF	TGTGCCAGCAGTTTATTGACAGGGGAAGGCTACACCTTC
TRBV5-1	.	.	TRBJ2-2	CASSLYPIRGSYNTGELFF	TGCGCCAGCAGCTTGTACCCGATTCGCGGGTCGTATAACACCGGGGAGCTGTTTTTT
TRBV6-4	once	TRBD1	TRBJ2-7	CASSDPGPSGQGTYEQYF	TGTGCCAGCAGTGACCCCGGGCCATCCGGACAGGGTACCTACGAGCAGTACTTC
TRBV7-9	.	.	TRBJ2-5	CASLSRAEETQYF	TGTGCCAGCTTGTCCCGAGCCGAAGAGACCCAGTACTTC
TRBV4-2	.	TRBD1	TRBJ1-5	CASSQDIPGQDINSNQPQHF	TGTGCCAGCAGCCAAGATATACCGGGACAGGATATCAATAGCAATCAGCCCCAGCATTTT
TRBV10-1	.	.	TRBJ1-1	CASSDPRGEAFF	TGCGCCAGCAGTGACCCCAGGGGAGAAGCTTTCTTT
TRBV19	.	.	TRBJ1-2	CASSFVGQNYGYTF	TGTGCCAGTAGTTTTGTCGGACAGAACTATGGCTACACCTTC
TRBV19	few	.	TRBJ1-2	CASTGEDGYYGYTF	TGTGCCAGTACTGGAGAGGATGGATACTATGGCTACACCTTC
TRBV29-1	.	.	TRBJ2-7	CSVWTETYEQYF	TGCAGCGTATGGACAGAAACCTACGAGCAGTACTTC
TRBV7-9	.	TRBD1	TRBJ1-2	CASRQGNYGYTF	TGTGCCAGCCGACAGGGAAACTATGGCTACACCTTC
TRBV29-1	.	.	TRBJ2-6	CSVVGGGGANVLTF	TGCAGCGTTGTCGGGGGTGGTGGGGCCAACGTCCTGACTTTC
TRBV27	.	.	TRBJ1-1	CASSWSLMNTEAFF	TGTGCCAGCAGTTGGAGCCTGATGAACACTGAAGCTTTCTTT
TRBV7-9	once	.	TRBJ2-3	CASSLGPLTDTQYF	TGTGCCAGCAGCTTAGGGCCTCTCACAGATACGCAGTATTTT
TRBV5-1	.	.	TRBJ1-1	CASSLAELSGGAEAFF	TGCGCCAGCAGCTTGGCCGAGCTATCGGGGGGCGCTGAAGCTTTCTTT
TRBV4-1	.	TRBD1	TRBJ1-6	CASRQGTARLVNSPLHF	TGCGCCAGCAGACAGGGGACAGCACGTCTGGTCAATTCACCCCTCCACTTT